Below, 9 T cell receptor beta chains from the same sample are listed, as sequenced in a study of T cells in women clearing cervical HPV infection. The data were produced by immunoSEQ multiplex PCR, yet TCRdb's version contains in-frame clones alone and is incomplete. Here the sample table reports 30,000 to 45,000 clones. Material for sequencing was blood buffy coat. The source is a woman between 18 and 70 years old with a cervical HPV16 infection that either progressed to CIN3+ or cleared (not recorded which).

A note on this clone: The read stops 3 residues short of the end of the CDR3; the missing end is completed from the germline J gene. The rearrangement uses TRBV11-2 and TRBJ2-7; D may be TRBD2 (5 bases). Trimming removed 5 bases from V and 4 bases from J, with 9 bases in between. In germline, CDR1 is SGHAT, CDR2 FQNNGV. The CDR3 totals 12 residues. CDR3 DNA, as far as it was read: TGTGCCAGCAGCACGCGAGGGTACGAG. Amino acids: CASSTRGYE. In full, the CDR3 reads CASSTRGYEQYF.

This CDR3 reads CASRVTAGANVLFF. CDR3 bases read: TGTGCCAGCAGAGTCACAGCTGGGGCCAACGTG. V and J are TRBV5-5 and TRBJ2-2, with D possibly being TRBD1 (5 bases). The observed sequence ends 3 residues before the CDR3 terminus, with the missing tail filled in from the germline J gene. CDR3 length: 14 residues. Germline V gene lookup returns CDR1 SGHKS and CDR2 YYEKEE (reference sequence).

Notes on this clone: The read falls 3 residues short of the CDR3 end, and the missing part is taken from the germline J gene. The rearrangement links TRBV7-2 to TRBJ1-5; perhaps TRBD1 as D (6 bases). Trimming stripped 1 base from V and 8 bases from J, with 12 bases between. Germline assignment: CDR1 SGHTA and CDR2 FQGNSA. The CDR3 is 14 residues long. The CDR3 region is CASSLGQGTEPQHF. CDR3 DNA (partial): TGTGCCAGCAGCTTAGGGCAGGGGACGGAGCCC.

Remarks on this clone: The read terminates 3 residues before the CDR3 end, so the remaining end is supplied by the germline J gene. V usage is TRBV7-7 and J usage is TRBJ1-2, with D unclear. Germline V gene data show CDR1 as SSHAT and CDR2 as FNYEAQ (reference sequence). The CDR3 has 15 amino acids. The sequenced CDR3 bases are TGTGCCAGCAGCTTAGTCCTCAGCGCTAAAGAGAGC. This gives the protein CASSLVLSAKES. The full-length CDR3 reads as CASSLVLSAKESYTF.

On this clone itself: The read halts 3 residues ahead of the CDR3 end, with the missing end drawn from the germline J gene. This chain joins TRBV19 and TRBJ1-4; maybe TRBD1 (5 bases). This CDR3 is 13 amino acids long. Germline assignment: CDR1 LNHDA and CDR2 SQIVND (reference sequence). CDR3 in amino acids: CASTGQGSSPLFF. The sequenced CDR3 bases are TGTGCCAGTACCGGGCAGGGCTCTTCACCA.

The sequenced part of the CDR3 DNA is TGCGCCAGCAGCTTGCGAACAGGGGGGATTGACTATGGC. It specifies CASSLRTGGIDYG. The whole CDR3 protein is CASSLRTGGIDYGYTF. This sequence joins TRBV5-1 and TRBJ1-2; 8 positions agree with TRBD1. The CDR3 end lies 3 residues beyond the end of the read and is filled in from the germline J gene. J gave up 3 bases and V 1 base, and 8 bases lay outside the gene matches. The CDR3 is 16 amino acids. Germline-derived CDR1 and CDR2 are SGHRS and YFSETQ.

Comment on this clone: The read terminates 3 residues before the CDR3 end, so the remaining end is supplied by the germline J gene. The chain employs TRBV7-9 and TRBJ2-4, with 7 positions matching TRBD2. CDR3 size: 12 residues. Germline V gene lookup returns CDR1 SEHNR and CDR2 FQNEAQ (reference sequence). The sequenced part of the CDR3 DNA is TGTGCCAGCAGCTCCCGTGGGGGGGGT. Translating gives CASSSRGGG. The full CDR3 protein reads CASSSRGGGQYF.

Concerning this clone itself: The CDR3 end is not reached by the read, which stops 3 residues before it; the germline J gene fills it in. The chain has TRBV5-6 and TRBJ2-5, with a possible D match to TRBD1 (6 bases). The CDR3 has 15 amino acids. Trimming shortened V by 4 bases and J by 2 bases, and 15 bases separated the two germline ends. Germline V gives CDR1 SGHDT, CDR2 YYEEEE. CDR3 amino acids: CASSTLPDRQETQYF. CDR3 DNA (partial): TGTGCCAGCAGCACACTCCCGGACAGACAAGAGACC. The whole variable domain, filled in from reference TRBV5-6 and TRBJ2-5, reads DAGVTQSPTHLIKTRGQQVTLRCSPKSGHDTVSWYQQALGQGPQFIFQYYEEEERQRGNFPDRFSGHQFPNYSSELNVNALLLGDSALYLCASSTLPDRQETQYFGPGTRLLVL.

The sequenced CDR3 bases are TGCGCCAGCAGCCCTGACAGGGGCGCGAACACCGGGGAG. It is translated as CASSPDRGANTGE. From start to end, the CDR3 is CASSPDRGANTGELFF. The chain is built from TRBV5-1 and TRBJ2-2; TRBD1 matches at 8 bases. Read data end 3 residues before the CDR3 end; the end is taken from the germline J gene. CDR3 length: 16 residues. The germline CDR1 and CDR2 sequences are SGHRS and YFSETQ. With V trimmed by 4 bases and J by 0 bases, 5 bases remained unmatched.